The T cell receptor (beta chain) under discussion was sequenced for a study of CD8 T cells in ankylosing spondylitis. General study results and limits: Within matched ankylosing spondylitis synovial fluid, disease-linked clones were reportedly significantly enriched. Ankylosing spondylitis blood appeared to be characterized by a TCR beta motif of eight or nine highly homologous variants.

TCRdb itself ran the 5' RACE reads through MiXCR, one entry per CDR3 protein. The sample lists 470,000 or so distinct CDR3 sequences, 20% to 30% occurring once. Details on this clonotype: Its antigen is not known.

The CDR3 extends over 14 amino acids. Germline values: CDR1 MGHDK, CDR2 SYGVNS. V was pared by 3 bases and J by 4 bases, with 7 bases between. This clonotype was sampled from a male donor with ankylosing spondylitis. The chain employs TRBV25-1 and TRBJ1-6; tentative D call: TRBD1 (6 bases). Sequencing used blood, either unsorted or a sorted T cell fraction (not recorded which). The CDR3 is CASSEQGYNSPLHF. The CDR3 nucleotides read TGTGCCAGCAGTGAGCAGGGGTATAATTCACCCCTCCACTTT.